Below are 14 T cell receptor beta chains sequenced from a single sample in a study of blood T cell repertoires in COVID-19. The data were produced by immunoSEQ multiplex PCR, yet TCRdb's version contains in-frame clones alone and is incomplete. Of 60,000 to 80,000 clones listed, 88% are singletons. Sequenced input: peripheral blood. All receptors derive from a human donor in a cohort sampled during active COVID-19.

The V and J genes are TRBV5-5 and TRBJ2-2, with 7 bases lining up with TRBD2. The germline gives CDR1 SGHKS, CDR2 YYEKEE (reference sequence). CDR3 length equals 14 residues. Unmatched junction bases numbered 10, after V lost 8 bases and J lost 6 bases. CDR3 coding DNA: TGTGCCAGTACGGGAGGCGAGTTTTCCGGGGAGCTGTTTTTT. Its translation: CASTGGEFSGELFF.

The genes are TRBV14 and TRBJ2-7; D is possibly TRBD1 (6 bases). Deletions cut 7 bases from V and 6 bases from J, with 13 bases between. In germline, CDR1 is SGHDN, CDR2 FVKESK. The CDR3 contains 12 residues. The DNA for the CDR3 is TGTGCCAGCATGGGGGCAAGGCGCGAGCAGTACTTC. This encodes CASMGARREQYF.

CDR3 region: CASSQEGPAPTQYF. DNA for the CDR3: TGTGCCAGCAGCCAAGAGGGGCCTGCACCGACGCAGTATTTT. The V gene is TRBV4-2, the J gene TRBJ2-3; TRBD1 might be the D (5 bases). CDR3 length: 14 amino acids. CDR1 LGHNA and CDR2 YNFKEQ come from the germline V gene. V gave up 0 bases and J gave up 9 bases, with 13 bases separating them.

The chain joins TRBV2 to TRBJ2-7; 8 bases agree with TRBD1. This CDR3 is built from 13 residues. The V gene end was trimmed by 2 bases and the J gene end by 8 bases; junction bases not matched to a gene: 5. Germline V gene lookup returns CDR1 SNHLY and CDR2 FYNNEI. The CDR3 sequence: CASSERTGSKQYF. The CDR3 bases are TGTGCCAGCAGTGAAAGGACAGGGAGTAAGCAGTACTTC.

This chain uses TRBV7-8 with TRBJ2-3, with 12 bases matching TRBD1. This CDR3 has 17 residues. Germline V CDR1 and CDR2: SGHVS, FQNEAQ. Trimming at V came to 2 bases and at J to 0 bases, leaving 3 bases not matched to a gene. The CDR3 sequence is CASSLRDRGLSTDTQYF. For the CDR3, the DNA is TGTGCCAGCAGCTTACGGGACAGGGGGCTTAGCACAGATACGCAGTATTTT.

The rearrangement uses TRBV7-2 and TRBJ2-1, with 8 nucleotides matching TRBD2. V lost 5 bases and J lost 1; bases outside the gene matches: 4. Germline-derived CDR1 and CDR2 are SGHTA and FQGNSA. The CDR3 loop spans 15 amino acids. CDR3 amino acids: CASSRGGRSYNEQFF. In DNA form, the CDR3 reads TGTGCCAGCAGCCGCGGGGGGCGGTCCTACAATGAGCAGTTCTTC.

This clone was picked up a small number of times. The rearrangement uses TRBV27 and TRBJ1-2; weak D call: TRBD1 (6 bases). Trimming left V 5 bases short and J 7 bases short, with 14 bases between. Germline CDR1 reads MNHEY; CDR2 reads SMNVEV (reference sequence). The CDR3 extends over 13 amino acids. The CDR3 nucleotides read TGTGCCAGCAGTCCCGAAGGCAGGGGTGGCTACACCTTC. Protein sequence: CASSPEGRGGYTF.

V gene TRBV29-1 combines with J gene TRBJ1-1; 8 nucleotides line up with TRBD1. CDR3 size: 15 residues. The germline gives CDR1 SQVTM, CDR2 ANQGSEA. V lost 4 bases and J lost 1; bases outside the gene matches: 8. CDR3 in DNA: TGCAGCGTTGTTGACAGGGGCTCTGGGAACACTGAAGCTTTCTTT. As protein: CSVVDRGSGNTEAFF.

This chain uses TRBV7-9 with TRBJ1-2, with a possible D match to TRBD1 (6 bases). The CDR3 totals 14 residues. Germline loops: CDR1 SEHNR, CDR2 FQNEAQ (reference sequence). Trimming left V 0 bases short and J 6 bases short, with 11 bases between. CDR3 residues: CASSLALGANGYTF. CDR3 nucleotide sequence: TGTGCCAGCAGCTTAGCGCTGGGGGCGAATGGCTACACCTTC.

Note on this clone: The junction departs from germline at one end; a sequencing error may be responsible. The V gene is TRBV12-3 or TRBV12-4, the J gene TRBJ1-5; 11 bases fit TRBD1. There are 13 residues in the CDR3. The CDR3 sequence is CASSRNRDRGIWF. The CDR3 bases are TGTGCCAGCAGCCGGAACCGGGACAGGGGGATTTGGTTT.

The gene calls are TRBV5-4 and TRBJ2-7; 8 nucleotides align to TRBD2. The CDR3 has 13 residues. The V and J ends lost 4 bases and 5 bases, in that order; junction bases with no gene match: 5. Germline V gene lookup returns CDR1 SGHNT and CDR2 YYREEE (reference sequence). CDR3 coding DNA: TGTGCCAGCAGCCCCGGGGGGGCTAACGAGCAGTACTTC. Translation: CASSPGGANEQYF.

The V and J genes are TRBV4-1 and TRBJ2-5, with a possible D match to TRBD2 (7 bases). The CDR3 is made up of 18 amino acids. V dropped 1 base and J dropped 2 bases, with 20 bases sitting between them. Germline V gene data show CDR1 as MGHRA and CDR2 as YSYEKL. CDR3 nucleotide sequence: TGCGCCAGCAGCCAAGTTGTGTACGGCAGGGGAGGGCAAGAGACCCAGTACTTC. Protein product: CASSQVVYGRGGQETQYF.

The J gene is TRBJ2-2, the V gene TRBV9, with 7 bases lining up with TRBD1. The CDR3 loop spans 15 amino acids. Losses at the gene ends were 4 bases for V and 5 bases for J; bases not matched to a gene: 8. Per germline, CDR1 SGDLS and CDR2 YYNGEE. The CDR3 DNA is TGTGCCAGCAGCACCCGACAGGGCGGGACCGGGGAGCTGTTTTTT. It yields the protein CASSTRQGGTGELFF.

V is TRBV6-2 or TRBV6-3 and J is TRBJ1-1; D gene unclear. The V end was cut by 7 bases, the J end by 2 bases, with 11 bases between. This CDR3 region has 13 residues. CDR1 MNHEY and CDR2 SVGEGT come from the germline V gene. The CDR3 protein is CASNPPRNTEAFF. The CDR3 coding sequence is TGTGCCAGCAACCCCCCGCGAAACACTGAAGCTTTCTTT.